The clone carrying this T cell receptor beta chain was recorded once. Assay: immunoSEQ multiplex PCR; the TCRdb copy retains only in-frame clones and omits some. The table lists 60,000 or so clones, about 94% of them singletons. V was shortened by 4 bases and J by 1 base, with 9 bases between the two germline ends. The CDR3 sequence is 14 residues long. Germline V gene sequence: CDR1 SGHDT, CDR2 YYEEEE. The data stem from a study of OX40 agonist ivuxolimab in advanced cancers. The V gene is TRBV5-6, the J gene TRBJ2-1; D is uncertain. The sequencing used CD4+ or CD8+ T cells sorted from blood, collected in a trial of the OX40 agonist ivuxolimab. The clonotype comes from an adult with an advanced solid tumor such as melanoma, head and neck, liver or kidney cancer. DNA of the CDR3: TGTGCCAGCAGCGGTGGAAGTTCCTACAATGAGCAGTTCTTC. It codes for CASSGGSSYNEQFF.